The sequence of this T cell receptor beta chain was determined in a study of blood T cell repertoires in COVID-19. Study-wide background: Donors in the United States, Italy and Spain gave samples during acute or convalescent COVID-19. T cells, B-cell-depleted T cells, or PBMCs provided the cDNA or gDNA that served as material.

Trimming left V 3 bases short and J 2 bases short, with 8 bases between. The CDR3 length is 14 residues. The germline CDR1 and CDR2 sequences are MGHRA and YSYEKL. How the authors handled the data: Counts of nucleated cells, estimated from reference gene primer amplification, were obtained. Using immunoSEQ multiplex PCR, the repertoire was profiled, and TCRdb retains in-frame clones only, with some absent. The DNA was the basis for D and trimming; V, J and clone size are from that table. The sample holds 50,000 to 70,000 clones, roughly 90% seen once. The chain joins TRBV4-1 to TRBJ1-5, with D possibly TRBD1 on 5 matching bases. The specimen was peripheral blood. This receptor was obtained from a woman aged 80 or over with active COVID-19. CDR3 DNA sequence: TGCGCCAGCAGCCATGGGGGGGGCAATCAGCCCCAGCATTTT. This translates into CASSHGGGNQPQHF.